These 12 T cell receptor beta chains were all obtained from the same sample, sequenced in a study of blood T cell repertoires in COVID-19. Measured with immunoSEQ multiplex PCR; TCRdb has only the in-frame clones, and not every one. The profile shows 130,000 to 150,000 clones, around 85% of them singletons. Sequencing was performed on peripheral blood. All receptors come from an elderly woman with acute or convalescent COVID-19.

The chain uses TRBV18 and TRBJ1-2; 8 positions agree with TRBD1. V lost 3 bases and J lost 2; bases outside the gene matches: 2. Germline V gene data show CDR1 as KGHSH and CDR2 as LQKENI. The CDR3 sequence is 14 residues long. This CDR3 reads CASSPQGANYGYTF. CDR3 in DNA: TGTGCCAGCTCACCCCAGGGGGCGAACTATGGCTACACCTTC.

The table lists this clone with a few counts. The gene calls are TRBV6-5 and TRBJ1-6, with 8 bases that match TRBD1. Looked up from germline, CDR1 is MNHEY and CDR2 is SVGAGI. The CDR3 is made up of 16 amino acids. With 3 bases clipped from V and 10 bases from J, the junction kept 11 bases outside the gene matches. CDR3 protein: CASSYQSQGAYSPLHF. For the CDR3, the DNA is TGTGCCAGCAGTTATCAATCTCAGGGGGCGTACTCACCCCTCCACTTT.

The V and J genes are TRBV9 and TRBJ2-1; 8 positions match TRBD2. The CDR3 length is 14 residues. The trim removed 3 bases at V and 7 bases at J, leaving 6 bases unmatched. The germline V gene encodes CDR1 SGDLS and CDR2 YYNGEE. CDR3: CASSATSDGNEQFF. CDR3 nucleotides: TGTGCCAGCAGCGCGACTAGCGATGGTAATGAGCAGTTCTTC.

The chain employs TRBV19 and TRBJ2-7, with D perhaps matching TRBD1 (6 bases). Per germline, CDR1 LNHDA and CDR2 SQIVND (reference sequence). Deletions cut 6 bases from V and 5 bases from J, with 20 bases between. CDR3 size: 15 residues. The CDR3 DNA is TGTGCCAGTAGCCTCCCCGCAGGGGTTAATAACGAGCAGTACTTC. It translates to CASSLPAGVNNEQYF.

The V and J genes are TRBV2 and TRBJ1-5, with D possibly being TRBD1 (5 bases). Trimming cost V 6 bases and J 5 bases, with 20 bases left between them. This CDR3 has 16 amino acids. Germline lookup yields CDR1 SNHLY and CDR2 FYNNEI. The CDR3 sequence: CASSRPGAAVHQPQHF. For the CDR3, the DNA is TGTGCCAGCAGCCGACCTGGGGCAGCCGTACATCAGCCCCAGCATTTT.

The chain joins TRBV6-1 to TRBJ1-5, with D possibly TRBD1 on 5 matching bases. The germline CDR1 and CDR2 sequences are MNHNS and SASEGT. Between the trimmed V and J ends, which lost 2 bases and 6 bases, there was a span of 11 bases. The CDR3 loop spans 14 amino acids. CDR3 sequence: CASSEMGRVQPQHF. CDR3 in DNA: TGTGCCAGCAGTGAAATGGGCAGGGTTCAGCCCCAGCATTTT.

V gene TRBV9 combines with J gene TRBJ1-1; weak D call: TRBD1 (6 bases). V shed 0 bases and J shed 1 base, with 10 bases lying between them. The CDR3 is 15 amino acids. Germline values: CDR1 SGDLS, CDR2 YYNGEE. The CDR3 bases are TGTGCCAGCAGCGTAGTGGGGGCAGGGAACACTGAAGCTTTCTTT. Protein: CASSVVGAGNTEAFF.

This chain uses TRBV7-3 with TRBJ2-3, with TRBD2 matching over 13 bases. J was trimmed by 0 bases and V by 5 bases; bases with no gene match: 8. Germline V gene sequence: CDR1 SGHTA, CDR2 FQGTGA. The CDR3 runs 18 residues. The CDR3 here is CASSPRRTSGGSTDTQYF. In DNA, the CDR3 is TGTGCCAGCAGCCCCCGGCGGACTAGCGGGGGCAGCACAGATACGCAGTATTTT.

The rearrangement joins TRBV7-8 to TRBJ1-2; tentatively, D is TRBD1 (5 bases). Per the germline V gene, CDR1 is SGHVS and CDR2 is FQNEAQ. V lost 3 bases and J 2 bases, leaving 7 bases between the germline ends. This CDR3 has 13 amino acids. The CDR3 nucleotides read TGTGCCAGCAGCTTTACAGGAAACTATGGCTACACCTTC. Translated, it gives CASSFTGNYGYTF.

The rearrangement uses TRBV5-6 and TRBJ2-4; no clear D. CDR1 is SGHDT and CDR2 is YYEEEE in the germline V gene. Trimming removed 4 bases from V and 0 bases from J, with 14 bases in between. There are 16 residues in the CDR3. CDR3 residues: CASSINSLLAKNIQYF. In DNA form, the CDR3 reads TGTGCCAGCAGCATAAACAGTTTGCTAGCCAAAAACATTCAGTACTTC.

The chain joins TRBV2 to TRBJ1-2; D is unresolved. Germline CDR1 reads SNHLY; CDR2 reads FYNNEI. Trimming removed 7 bases at V and 7 bases at J, with 13 bases between. CDR3 length equals 12 residues. The CDR3 region has the DNA TGTGCCAGCAAACGACAATCGGCTGGCTACACCTTC. It is translated as CASKRQSAGYTF.

The rearrangement joins TRBV5-1 to TRBJ1-2; TRBD1 aligns across 12 bases. CDR3 length: 15 amino acids. V shed 7 bases and J 6 bases; nucleotides not matched to a gene: 10. Per the germline V gene, CDR1 is SGHRS and CDR2 is YFSETQ. The CDR3 nucleotides read TGCGCCAGCCAGGTCACCGGGACAGGGGGCGATGGCTACACCTTC. This gives the protein CASQVTGTGGDGYTF.